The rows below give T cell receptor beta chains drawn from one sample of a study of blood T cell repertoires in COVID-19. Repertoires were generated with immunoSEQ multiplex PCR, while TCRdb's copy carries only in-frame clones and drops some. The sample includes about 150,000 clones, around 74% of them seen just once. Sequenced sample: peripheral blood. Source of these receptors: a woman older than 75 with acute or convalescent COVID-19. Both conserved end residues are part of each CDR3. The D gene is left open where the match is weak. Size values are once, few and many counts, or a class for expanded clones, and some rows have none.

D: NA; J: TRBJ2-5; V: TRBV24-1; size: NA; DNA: TGTGCCACCAGTGATTCTGGGGCCAAAGGGGAGACCCAGTACTTC; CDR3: CATSDSGAKGETQYF
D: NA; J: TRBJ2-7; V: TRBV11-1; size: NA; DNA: TGTGCCAGCACCCCACAGGGTCTATCCTACGAGCAGTACTTC; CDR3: CASTPQGLSYEQYF
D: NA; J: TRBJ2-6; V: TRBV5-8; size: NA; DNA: TGTGCCAGCAGCTACGACTACGCTGGGGCCAACGTCCTGACTTTC; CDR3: CASSYDYAGANVLTF
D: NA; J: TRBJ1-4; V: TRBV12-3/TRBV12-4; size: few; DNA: TGTGCCAGCAGTTGGGCAAATGAAAAACTGTTTTTT; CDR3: CASSWANEKLFF
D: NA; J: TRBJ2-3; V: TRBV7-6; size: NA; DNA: TGTGCCAGCAGCTTAATTGTCCCAACGGGACACACAGATACGCAGTATTTT; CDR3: CASSLIVPTGHTDTQYF
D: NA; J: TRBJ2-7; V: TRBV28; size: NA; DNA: TGTGCCAGCAGTGAAGACTTAGCTACGGTGGAGCAGTACTTC; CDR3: CASSEDLATVEQYF
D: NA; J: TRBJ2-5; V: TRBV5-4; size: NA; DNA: TGTGCCAGCAGCTTGATCCCCGCGGAGACCCAGTACTTC; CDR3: CASSLIPAETQYF
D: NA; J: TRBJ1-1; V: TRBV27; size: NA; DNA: TGTGCCAGCAGTTTATTTCTTTTAGCCACAGGCCCCACTGAAGCTTTCTTT; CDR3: CASSLFLLATGPTEAFF
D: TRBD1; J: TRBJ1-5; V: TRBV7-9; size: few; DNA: TGTGCCAGCACCCCAGGGGGTCAGCCCCAGCATTTT; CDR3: CASTPGGQPQHF
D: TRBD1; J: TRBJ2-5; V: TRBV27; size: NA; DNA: TGTGCCAGCCGTTTCTCCGGGACAGGGGTGGAGACCCAGTACTTC; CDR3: CASRFSGTGVETQYF
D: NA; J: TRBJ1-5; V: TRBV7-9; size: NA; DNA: TGTGCCAGCAGCCCCCTCGGGGGGCAGGATCAGCCCCAGCATTTT; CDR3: CASSPLGGQDQPQHF
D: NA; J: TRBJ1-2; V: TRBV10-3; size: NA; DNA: TGTGCCATCAGACCTACCGGGACAATTGCTAACTATGGCTACACCTTC; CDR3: CAIRPTGTIANYGYTF